Shown below are 10 T cell receptor beta chains from a single sample sequenced in a study of siplizumab effects on memory and regulatory T cells. The repertoire was sequenced with immunoSEQ multiplex PCR; TCRdb's copy has only in-frame clones and lacks some. Found here are roughly 100,000 clones, about 93% of them singletons; the top ten hold about 0.32%. Sequenced: CD4+ T cells sorted from blood. These receptors were taken from a human donor in good health.

The V and J genes are TRBV10-2 and TRBJ2-3; D could derive from TRBD1 or TRBD2 (5 bases each). V dropped 6 bases and J dropped 2 bases, with 12 bases sitting between them. This CDR3 has 14 residues. Germline CDR1 reads WSHSY; CDR2 reads SAAADI. CDR3: CASRGVGNTDTQYF. CDR3 DNA: TGCGCCAGCAGGGGGGTTGGAAACACAGATACGCAGTATTTT.

The chain has TRBV27 and TRBJ1-2; 7 bases align to TRBD1. Per germline, CDR1 MNHEY and CDR2 SMNVEV (reference sequence). CDR3 length equals 17 residues. V shed 6 bases, J shed 3 bases, and the junction held 16 bases outside the gene matches. The CDR3 coding sequence is TGTGCCAGCAGGAAAGATCGGGACAGCCACTTAGACTATGGCTACACCTTC. Translated, it gives CASRKDRDSHLDYGYTF.

This rearrangement joins TRBV19 to TRBJ2-1, with TRBD2 identical over 14 bases. The CDR3 loop spans 19 amino acids. Germline V gene sequence: CDR1 LNHDA, CDR2 SQIVND (reference sequence). The V gene end was trimmed by 7 bases and the J gene end by 4 bases; junction bases not matched to a gene: 15. CDR3: CASNTPPGTSGSGYNEQFF. CDR3 nucleotides: TGTGCCAGTAACACCCCCCCCGGGACTAGCGGGAGTGGTTACAATGAGCAGTTCTTC.

V is TRBV5-4 and J is TRBJ2-7; D is perhaps TRBD2 (6 bases). The CDR3 is made up of 15 amino acids. Trimming took off 3 bases at V and 1 base at J, with 14 bases between the two ends. Germline V CDR1 and CDR2: SGHNT, YYREEE (reference sequence). CDR3 sequence: CASSSKQGGSYEQYF. In DNA, the CDR3 is TGTGCCAGCAGCTCCAAGCAGGGAGGATCCTACGAGCAGTACTTC.

The chain carries TRBV25-1 and TRBJ1-1, with D perhaps matching TRBD1 (6 bases). CDR1 is MGHDK, CDR2 SYGVNS, per germline. This CDR3 region has 12 residues. Trimming left V 5 bases short and J 4 bases short, with 8 bases between. The CDR3 sequence: CASSSRGTEAFF. In DNA form, the CDR3 reads TGTGCCAGCAGTTCCAGGGGCACTGAAGCTTTCTTT.

This clone was picked up one time. The V call is TRBV5-1, the J call TRBJ2-2; 8 bases map to TRBD1. This CDR3 is 15 amino acids long. Trimming removed 0 bases from V and 6 bases from J; junction bases left unmatched: 4. The germline V gene encodes CDR1 SGHRS and CDR2 YFSETQ. Written as DNA, the CDR3 is TGCGCCAGCAGCTTGGGCCGACAGGGGTCCGGGGAGCTGTTTTTT. Translated, it gives CASSLGRQGSGELFF.

The chain recombines TRBV20-1 with TRBJ1-1; unclear D gene. CDR1 and CDR2 (germline): DFQATT, SNEGSKA (reference sequence). Trimming removed 2 bases at V and 11 bases at J, with 9 bases between. This CDR3 comprises 10 residues. In DNA, the CDR3 is TGCAGTGCTAGAACCGAGGAGGCTTTCTTT. This encodes CSARTEEAFF.

V usage is TRBV5-4 and J usage is TRBJ1-2; D is ambiguous. Germline V CDR1 and CDR2: SGHNT, YYREEE (reference sequence). The CDR3 is 15 residues long. Between the trimmed V and J ends, which lost 4 bases and 2 bases, there was a span of 15 bases. The CDR3 loop is CASSQGSPGNYGYTF. The CDR3 DNA sequence: TGTGCCAGCAGCCAAGGCTCTCCGGGCAACTATGGCTACACCTTC.

CDR3 sequence: CASSSSLNRASYNSPLHF. CDR3 sequence (DNA): TGTGCCAGCAGCTCCTCCCTAAACAGGGCTTCCTATAATTCACCCCTCCACTTT. The V gene is TRBV5-6, the J gene TRBJ1-6; weak D call: TRBD1 (6 bases). The CDR3 loop spans 18 amino acids. The V gene's germline CDR1 is SGHDT and CDR2 YYEEEE. With 3 bases removed from V and 1 base from J, the gap between germline ends came to 17 bases.

This chain uses TRBV7-3 with TRBJ1-1; D might be TRBD1 (6 bases). V was clipped by 5 bases and J by 5 bases, with 12 bases between them. Germline CDR1 reads SGHTA; CDR2 reads FQGTGA. There are 13 residues in the CDR3. CDR3 loop: CASSPHGQTEAFF. In DNA form, the CDR3 reads TGTGCCAGCAGCCCCCACGGACAGACTGAAGCTTTCTTT.